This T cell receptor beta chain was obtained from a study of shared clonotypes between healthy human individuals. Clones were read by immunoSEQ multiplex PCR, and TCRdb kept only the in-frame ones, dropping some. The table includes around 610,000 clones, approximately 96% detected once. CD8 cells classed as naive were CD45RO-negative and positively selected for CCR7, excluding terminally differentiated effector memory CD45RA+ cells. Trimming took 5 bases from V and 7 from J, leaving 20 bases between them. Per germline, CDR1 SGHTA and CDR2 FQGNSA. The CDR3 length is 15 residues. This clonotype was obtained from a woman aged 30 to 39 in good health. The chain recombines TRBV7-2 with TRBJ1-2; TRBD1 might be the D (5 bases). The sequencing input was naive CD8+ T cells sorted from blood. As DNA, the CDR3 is TGTGCCAGCAGCCCTCCCGAGGGGATGCGAGGTGGCTACACCTTC. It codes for CASSPPEGMRGGYTF.